The sequence of this T cell receptor beta chain was determined in a study of blood T cell repertoires in COVID-19 (TCRdb year 2020). In terms of the full investigation: Samples from collaborators originated in the United States, Italy and Spain and spanned both the acute and convalescent phases of COVID-19. The prospective study material was composed of cDNA or gDNA derived from T cells, B-cell-depleted T cells, or PBMCs. The dataset comprised deeply sampled blood TCRbeta repertoires from subjects exposed to, actively infected with, or recovered from COVID-19. The repertoires were released in a freely available public database meant as a resource for research on the immune response to SARS-CoV-2. The samples were drawn from two sources: the first 160 participants of the ongoing ImmuneRACE study, and fewer than 1,500 subjects contributed by 6 global collaborators. A de-identified subject ID, COVID-19 status, age in years and sex were almost always included in the sample metadata. HLA class I and class II types, where available, came from metadata supplied by the sample provider rather than from assay-based typing. What the research found in general, with its limitations: The amount of clinical and demographic metadata varied by source and participant and was provided uncurated.

On this clone: Its antigen specificity is not known. Base qualities are not provided; no much larger clone lies one nucleotide away.

The immunoSEQ Assay, a bias-controlled multiplex PCR, was used to amplify TCRbeta CDR3 regions from genomic DNA. On the authors' methods: The number of nucleated cells in each sample was estimated from the amplification of reference gene primers within the assay. Sequence reads were collapsed and filtered to measure the absolute abundance of every unique TCRbeta CDR3 rearrangement. For each sample, productive Simpson clonality was calculated as the square root of Simpson's diversity index across productive rearrangements. TCRdb mirrors the immuneACCESS table, restricted to in-frame sequences. Some clones are absent from its copies; in checked studies, under half trace to an unresolved V gene, and the reason for the others is unknown. For V, J and clone size, that table is used; D and trimming come from the DNA. This sample gives roughly 110,000 clones in total; 75% to 85% of them show up just once. The ten largest clones add up to 6.2% of the sample.

One collaborating source in Seattle enrolled patients during active infection and followed them longitudinally through the course of disease. Whole blood was collected in K2EDTA tubes by collaborating institutions according to the institutions' own protocols. For TCRbeta analysis, collaborators shipped samples in one of three forms: frozen whole blood, isolated PBMCs, or DNA extracted from either of those sample types. For CDR1 and CDR2, the germline V gene lists ENHRY and SYGVKD. The V and J ends are trimmed by 8 bases and 0 bases, leaving 10 bases between them. CDR3 length: 13 amino acids, cysteine to phenylalanine. Only the CDR3 region is kept as DNA, spanning 39 bases read in frame from base 1.

This receptor was identified in a man older than 75 with COVID-19, enrolled during active disease. The sequencing input was peripheral blood. The sequence is built from TRBV10-3 and TRBJ2-5; TRBD2 might be the D gene, on 6 matching bases. DNA sequence: TGTGCCATCGCTCGGGAGTACCAAGAGACCCAGTACTTC. This is translated as CAIAREYQETQYF.